A selection of T cell receptor beta chains follows, all from one sample in a study of human T cells and chemical hapten exposure. MiXCR was run by TCRdb on the RACE reads, yielding one entry per CDR3 protein. The table shows 190,000 or so distinct CDR3 sequences, with roughly 30% occurring only once. This specimen consisted of whole blood, obtained in connection with sensitization to the hapten diphenylcyclopropenone (DPC). These receptors were obtained from a woman younger than 45 with alopecia areata. Some clones in this sample may be carry-over from other donors' samples. The conserved cysteine and the conserved F or W are not part of the CDR3 here.

J gene | V gene | CDR3 protein
TRBJ2-7 | TRBV29-1 | SVERGREQY
TRBJ2-5 | TRBV20-1 | SAGRPQETQY
TRBJ1-5 | TRBV12-3/TRBV12-4 | ASSLTSSSNQPQH
TRBJ2-1 | TRBV29-1 | SEAGGDNEQF
TRBJ1-3 | TRBV11-2 | ASSPAGYSGNTIY
TRBJ2-7 | TRBV6-6 | ASTAQGIEQY
TRBJ1-2 | TRBV28 | ASRQGTMGHYGYT
TRBJ1-1 | TRBV28 | ASIGTGTNTEAF
TRBJ2-3 | TRBV7-9 | ASSYRATDTQY
TRBJ2-3 | TRBV20-1 | SARSMGDTQY
TRBJ1-5 | TRBV20-1 | SARAGAGEPQH
TRBJ1-2 | TRBV29-1 | TVSSSPYGYT
TRBJ1-2 | TRBV29-1 | SVDRGGAVYGYT
TRBJ1-2 | TRBV28 | ASRTPGPREAGYT
TRBJ2-1 | TRBV12-3/TRBV12-4 | ASSLSGRGYNEQF
TRBJ2-3 | TRBV29-1 | SVPHLMGWVDTQY
TRBJ1-1 | TRBV7-2 | ASSMGRNTEAF